These T cell receptor beta chains were read from a single sample in a study of graft-versus-host responses after intestinal transplantation. The method was immunoSEQ multiplex PCR; TCRdb's version includes in-frame clones alone and lacks a portion of them. The table records about 12,000 clones, about 88% of them present only once. This specimen was PBMCs, taken roughly 310 days after intestinal transplant. The source is a human patient who received an intestinal transplant, so some T cells may come from the graft donor. Both conserved end residues are part of each CDR3. A D gene is named only where the DNA matches it firmly. A row's size may be missing; if present it is once, few, many or a size class.

j_gene: TRBJ1-5; d_gene: TRBD1; v_gene: TRBV2; abundance: .; CDR3nt: TGTGCCAGCAGTGGGGACAGGGCTAGCAATCAGCCCCAGCATTTT; CDR3aa: CASSGDRASNQPQHF
j_gene: TRBJ2-3; d_gene: .; v_gene: TRBV5-4; abundance: .; CDR3nt: TGTGCCAGCAGCTTAGGGGGCACAGATACGCAGTATTTT; CDR3aa: CASSLGGTDTQYF
j_gene: TRBJ1-2; d_gene: .; v_gene: TRBV22-1; abundance: .; CDR3nt: TGTCCTGGGAGCGCACTGGACGGTTATGGCTACACCTTC; CDR3aa: CPGSALDGYGYTF
j_gene: TRBJ1-1; d_gene: TRBD1; v_gene: TRBV7-8; abundance: .; CDR3nt: TGTGCCAGCAGCTCAACAGGGGGCCCGGTGGTTGGAGCTTTCTTT; CDR3aa: CASSSTGGPVVGAFF
j_gene: TRBJ2-1; d_gene: TRBD2; v_gene: TRBV7-9; abundance: .; CDR3nt: TGTGCCAGCAGCTTCCGACTAGCGGGAGGGCCTAAGTTCTTC; CDR3aa: CASSFRLAGGPKFF
j_gene: TRBJ2-3; d_gene: .; v_gene: TRBV10-2; abundance: .; CDR3nt: TGCGCCAGCCACTCCAGAGTCAGGGGGGTCAAAGGAGATACGCAGTATTTT; CDR3aa: CASHSRVRGVKGDTQYF
j_gene: TRBJ2-7; d_gene: TRBD1; v_gene: TRBV5-1; abundance: .; CDR3nt: TGCGCCAGCAGCTCCGGGACAGGCTCCTACGAGCAGTACTTC; CDR3aa: CASSSGTGSYEQYF
j_gene: TRBJ2-7; d_gene: TRBD1; v_gene: TRBV28; abundance: .; CDR3nt: TGTGCCAGCAGTTCCCTACCTGATTCAGACAGGGGAGATTACGAGCAGTACTTC; CDR3aa: CASSSLPDSDRGDYEQYF
j_gene: TRBJ2-3; d_gene: TRBD2; v_gene: TRBV9; abundance: .; CDR3nt: TGTGCCAGCAGCCCCTGGACTAGCGGCACAGATACGCAGTATTTT; CDR3aa: CASSPWTSGTDTQYF
j_gene: TRBJ2-7; d_gene: TRBD1; v_gene: TRBV5-1; abundance: .; CDR3nt: TGCGCCAGCAGCTACTACGGACAGGGTCGCGAGCAGTACTTC; CDR3aa: CASSYYGQGREQYF
j_gene: TRBJ1-2; d_gene: .; v_gene: TRBV6-5; abundance: .; CDR3nt: TGTGCCAGCAGTTCCGGGACGTCGAGCTATGGCTACACCTTC; CDR3aa: CASSSGTSSYGYTF
j_gene: TRBJ1-2; d_gene: .; v_gene: TRBV7-9; abundance: .; CDR3nt: TGTGCCAGCAGCTTCCCGGGCGGGGTGTGGGGCTACACCTTC; CDR3aa: CASSFPGGVWGYTF
j_gene: TRBJ2-7; d_gene: .; v_gene: TRBV5-1; abundance: .; CDR3nt: TGCGCCAGCAGCTTGGCGGGACAACGGGAGCAGTACTTC; CDR3aa: CASSLAGQREQYF
j_gene: TRBJ2-6; d_gene: .; v_gene: TRBV11-2; abundance: .; CDR3nt: TGTGCCAGCAGCTCTCTAGCTCTCAACTCTGGGGCCAACGTCCTGACTTTC; CDR3aa: CASSSLALNSGANVLTF
j_gene: TRBJ2-7; d_gene: .; v_gene: TRBV30; abundance: .; CDR3nt: TGTGCCTGGAGTGGCGGTAGCGGCCCCTACGAGCAGTACTTC; CDR3aa: CAWSGGSGPYEQYF
j_gene: TRBJ2-7; d_gene: .; v_gene: TRBV5-1; abundance: .; CDR3nt: TGCGCCAGCAGCTTGGGATTTTCTTCCGGTTCCTACGAGCAGTACTTC; CDR3aa: CASSLGFSSGSYEQYF
j_gene: TRBJ1-2; d_gene: .; v_gene: TRBV28; abundance: .; CDR3nt: TGTGCCAGCAGCCCTGAGGGACTTGGGACTTACTATGGCTACACCTTC; CDR3aa: CASSPEGLGTYYGYTF
j_gene: TRBJ1-1; d_gene: .; v_gene: TRBV28; abundance: .; CDR3nt: TGTGCCAGCAGTTCCATCGCAGCAATGAACACTGAAGCTTTCTTT; CDR3aa: CASSSIAAMNTEAFF
j_gene: TRBJ2-3; d_gene: .; v_gene: TRBV6-5; abundance: .; CDR3nt: TGTGCCAGCAGGACCGTAGGGACAGATACGCAGTATTTT; CDR3aa: CASRTVGTDTQYF
j_gene: TRBJ2-6; d_gene: .; v_gene: TRBV5-4; abundance: .; CDR3nt: TGTGCCAGCAGTCCAGCTGGGGCCAACGTCCTGACTTTC; CDR3aa: CASSPAGANVLTF
j_gene: TRBJ1-5; d_gene: .; v_gene: TRBV19; abundance: .; CDR3nt: TGTGCCACCCAAGGGGTTAGGGGGCAGCCCCAGCATTTT; CDR3aa: CATQGVRGQPQHF
j_gene: TRBJ1-1; d_gene: TRBD1; v_gene: TRBV27; abundance: .; CDR3nt: TGTGCCAGCAGTTTATATCACGGGACCGGGACAGGGTACACTGAAGCTTTCTTT; CDR3aa: CASSLYHGTGTGYTEAFF
j_gene: TRBJ2-7; d_gene: .; v_gene: TRBV7-9; abundance: .; CDR3nt: TGTGCCAGCAGCCCTGAGGAGGGAAGCTTTTTCTACGAGCAGTACTTC; CDR3aa: CASSPEEGSFFYEQYF
j_gene: TRBJ2-1; d_gene: TRBD2; v_gene: TRBV19; abundance: .; CDR3nt: TGTGCCAGTAGTATAGACGGAGCTAGCGGGAGAGGGAATGAGCAGTTCTTC; CDR3aa: CASSIDGASGRGNEQFF
j_gene: TRBJ1-2; d_gene: .; v_gene: TRBV30; abundance: .; CDR3nt: TGTGCCTGTACCGGGAACGAGAACTATGGCTACACCTTC; CDR3aa: CACTGNENYGYTF
j_gene: TRBJ2-7; d_gene: TRBD2; v_gene: TRBV19; abundance: .; CDR3nt: TGTGCCAGTAGTTCTCTCCTTTCCCGGACTAGCGGGAGTTACTCCTACGAGCAGTACTTC; CDR3aa: CASSSLLSRTSGSYSYEQYF
j_gene: TRBJ1-2; d_gene: .; v_gene: TRBV13; abundance: .; CDR3nt: TGTGCCAGCAGCTTAAGAATAGGGGATGGCTACACCTTC; CDR3aa: CASSLRIGDGYTF
j_gene: TRBJ2-3; d_gene: TRBD1; v_gene: TRBV7-9; abundance: .; CDR3nt: TGTGCCAGCAGCTTGGGGGGACAGGGTCAGTATTTT; CDR3aa: CASSLGGQGQYF
j_gene: TRBJ2-3; d_gene: .; v_gene: TRBV27; abundance: .; CDR3nt: TGTGCCAGCAGTGCCCTGTCGGGGATATCCTTGGGAGATACGCAGTATTTT; CDR3aa: CASSALSGISLGDTQYF
j_gene: TRBJ1-3; d_gene: .; v_gene: TRBV9; abundance: .; CDR3nt: TGTGCCAGCAGCTCCTTACCCCGGGACAACATATACGCCGGAAACACCATATATTTT; CDR3aa: CASSSLPRDNIYAGNTIYF
j_gene: TRBJ2-5; d_gene: TRBD2; v_gene: TRBV19; abundance: once; CDR3nt: TGTGCCAGTAGTCCCGGACTAGCGGCCCTGGGGCAAGAGACCCAGTACTTC; CDR3aa: CASSPGLAALGQETQYF
j_gene: TRBJ2-7; d_gene: TRBD2; v_gene: TRBV9; abundance: once; CDR3nt: TGTGCCAGCAGCGTAGGCGGGGGTACTGAGCAGTACTTC; CDR3aa: CASSVGGGTEQYF
j_gene: TRBJ2-5; d_gene: .; v_gene: TRBV5-1; abundance: .; CDR3nt: TGCGCCAGCAGCTTGGAGGGTAGCGAGACCCAGTACTTC; CDR3aa: CASSLEGSETQYF
j_gene: TRBJ1-1; d_gene: .; v_gene: TRBV28; abundance: .; CDR3nt: TGTGCCAGCAGGGAATCGTCAGTGAACACTGAAGCTTTCTTT; CDR3aa: CASRESSVNTEAFF
j_gene: TRBJ2-7; d_gene: TRBD1; v_gene: TRBV15; abundance: .; CDR3nt: TGTGCCACCAGCAGAGGTTTTTGGGGGACAGCTACGCACTACGAGCAGTACTTC; CDR3aa: CATSRGFWGTATHYEQYF
j_gene: TRBJ2-7; d_gene: .; v_gene: TRBV15; abundance: .; CDR3nt: TGTGCCACCAGCAGACGGACGGTAAGCCTAATATACGAGCAGTACTTC; CDR3aa: CATSRRTVSLIYEQYF
j_gene: TRBJ2-1; d_gene: .; v_gene: TRBV7-6; abundance: .; CDR3nt: TGTGCCAGCAGCTTATTTCCGAATGACGTCTACAATGAGCAGTTCTTC; CDR3aa: CASSLFPNDVYNEQFF
j_gene: TRBJ1-2; d_gene: TRBD1; v_gene: TRBV7-8; abundance: .; CDR3nt: TGTGCCAGCAGCCGACAGGGGGCGGGAGGCTACACCTTC; CDR3aa: CASSRQGAGGYTF
j_gene: TRBJ1-2; d_gene: TRBD1; v_gene: TRBV19; abundance: .; CDR3nt: TGTGCCAGTAGTTCCAGGGGGCGAGACTATGGCCACACCTTC; CDR3aa: CASSSRGRDYGHTF
j_gene: TRBJ1-1; d_gene: TRBD1; v_gene: TRBV7-2; abundance: .; CDR3nt: TGTGCCAGCAGCGCGACAGGGGGGGGTTCTGAAGCTTTCTTT; CDR3aa: CASSATGGGSEAFF
j_gene: TRBJ2-7; d_gene: TRBD1; v_gene: TRBV6-5; abundance: .; CDR3nt: TGTGCCAGCAGTTACTCGAGACAGGGGGCGGACGAGCAGTACTTC; CDR3aa: CASSYSRQGADEQYF
j_gene: TRBJ1-1; d_gene: .; v_gene: TRBV4-3; abundance: .; CDR3nt: TGCGCCAGCAGCCAAGAAGGGGGGCCCTCGAACACTGAAGCTTTCTTC; CDR3aa: CASSQEGGPSNTEAFF
j_gene: TRBJ2-2; d_gene: TRBD2; v_gene: TRBV6-5; abundance: .; CDR3nt: TGTGCCAGCAGTGGACTAGCGGGAGGGCCCGGGGAGCTGTTTTTT; CDR3aa: CASSGLAGGPGELFF
j_gene: TRBJ1-2; d_gene: .; v_gene: TRBV7-9; abundance: few; CDR3nt: TGTGCCAGCAGCTTAGTTTTGTATGGCTACACCTTC; CDR3aa: CASSLVLYGYTF
j_gene: TRBJ2-7; d_gene: TRBD2; v_gene: TRBV5-1; abundance: .; CDR3nt: TGCGCCAGCAGCCTCACCCCTAGCGGGACCGCCTACGAGCAGTACTTC; CDR3aa: CASSLTPSGTAYEQYF
j_gene: TRBJ2-7; d_gene: TRBD2; v_gene: TRBV7-6; abundance: once; CDR3nt: TGTGCCAGCACCGGGGGGGACCCAGGTTCCTACGAGCAGTACTTC; CDR3aa: CASTGGDPGSYEQYF
j_gene: TRBJ2-3; d_gene: .; v_gene: TRBV6-1; abundance: .; CDR3nt: TGTGCCAGCAGTGATGACCGCCGCGATACGCAGTATTTT; CDR3aa: CASSDDRRDTQYF
j_gene: TRBJ2-3; d_gene: TRBD2; v_gene: TRBV10-3; abundance: .; CDR3nt: TGTGCCATCAGTCCCGCGGGAGGTACAGATACGCAGTATTTT; CDR3aa: CAISPAGGTDTQYF
j_gene: TRBJ1-6; d_gene: TRBD1; v_gene: TRBV6-1; abundance: .; CDR3nt: TGTGCCAGCAGTGGGGACAGGGTGGGCCTTTGGACACCCCTCCACTTT; CDR3aa: CASSGDRVGLWTPLHF
j_gene: TRBJ1-6; d_gene: TRBD1; v_gene: TRBV27; abundance: .; CDR3nt: TGTGCCAGCAGTCCCTTGTGGCAGGGGGATTCACCCCTCCACTTT; CDR3aa: CASSPLWQGDSPLHF
j_gene: TRBJ1-1; d_gene: .; v_gene: TRBV9; abundance: few; CDR3nt: TGTGCCAGCAGCGTCGAAACATGGAACACTGAAGCTTTCTTT; CDR3aa: CASSVETWNTEAFF
j_gene: TRBJ2-1; d_gene: TRBD2; v_gene: TRBV11-1; abundance: once; CDR3nt: TGTGCCAGCAGCATACAGACTAGCGGGAGGCCAAATGAGCAGTTCTTC; CDR3aa: CASSIQTSGRPNEQFF
j_gene: TRBJ2-7; d_gene: .; v_gene: TRBV19; abundance: .; CDR3nt: TGTGCCAGTAGTATGAGGGGGGAGTTCTACGAGCAGTACTTC; CDR3aa: CASSMRGEFYEQYF
j_gene: TRBJ2-7; d_gene: .; v_gene: TRBV6-1; abundance: .; CDR3nt: TGTGCCAGCAGAGGCCGCGAGGTTCCCTACGAGCAGTACTTC; CDR3aa: CASRGREVPYEQYF
j_gene: TRBJ2-7; d_gene: .; v_gene: TRBV4-1; abundance: .; CDR3nt: TGCGCCAGCAGCCAAGATGGCCTTTCATACGAGCAGTACTTC; CDR3aa: CASSQDGLSYEQYF